The next 4 T cell receptor beta chains were all read from a single sample in a study of beta chain features in type 1 diabetes. Sequencing targeted expressed TCRB transcripts, as all isolated RNA had been reverse transcribed. TCRdb's copy holds only in-frame clones and misses some; the assay was immunoSEQ multiplex PCR. Of a few hundred thousand clones listed, roughly 31% are singletons. Specimen: naive CD4+ T cells from blood. The source is a man in his late teens or twenties in good health.

This chain links TRBV6-6 with TRBJ2-5, with 12 nucleotides matching TRBD1. Trimming cost V 1 base and J 5 bases; bases outside gene matches: 5. The CDR3 totals 16 residues. Germline V gene data show CDR1 as MNHNY and CDR2 as SVGAGI (reference sequence). CDR3 amino acids: CASSYFGTGGRETQYF. CDR3 sequence (DNA): TGTGCCAGCAGTTACTTTGGGACAGGGGGCCGGGAGACCCAGTACTTC.

The DNA of the CDR3 is TGTGCCAGCAGCTCCCCCGGAACAGGGTCCGAGACCCAGTACTTC. Translated: CASSSPGTGSETQYF. The V call is TRBV7-3, the J call TRBJ2-5, with D possibly matching TRBD1 (6 bases). The length of the CDR3 is 15 residues. V was cut by 4 bases and J by 5 bases, with 17 bases left in between. Per germline, CDR1 SGHTA and CDR2 FQGTGA. The complete variable domain, with remaining parts taken from reference TRBV7-3 and TRBJ2-5, reads GAGVSQTPSNKVTEKGKYVELRCDPISGHTALYWYRQSLGQGPEFLIYFQGTGAADDSGLPNDRFFAVRPEGSVSTLKIQRTERGDSAVYLCASSSPGTGSETQYFGPGTRLLVL.

This clone was recorded a few times. One junction end disagrees with the germline gene, perhaps due to a read error. J is TRBJ2-3 and V is TRBV29-1; D possibly uses TRBD1 or TRBD2 (5 bases each). Germline V gene sequence: CDR1 SQVTM, CDR2 ANQGSEA. There are 13 residues in the CDR3. The CDR3 loop is CQARGPSTDTQYF. CDR3 coding DNA: TGTCAGGCCCGGGGACCTAGCACAGATACGCAGTATTTT.

CDR3 loop: CASRDRDRHEQYF. The CDR3 DNA reads as TGTGCCAGCAGGGACAGGGATCGCCACGAGCAGTACTTC. This chain uses TRBV6-1 with TRBJ2-7; 8 positions match TRBD1. CDR1 is MNHNS and CDR2 is SASEGT in the germline V gene. This CDR3 is built from 13 residues. The J segment lost 5 bases and the V segment lost 6 bases, leaving 6 bases of the junction unmatched.